The 7 T cell receptor beta chains reported below all come from one sample, sequenced in a study of cytomegalovirus exposure and HLA in healthy donors. PCR involved 60 Vbeta and 13 Jbeta primers. Sequenced by immunoSEQ multiplex PCR; TCRdb stores in-frame clones only, minus some. The data contain roughly 100,000 clones, around 85% of them singletons. Sample: PBMCs. The receptor set was obtained from a man between 60 and 75 years old in good health and CMV-seronegative.

This rearrangement joins TRBV10-3 to TRBJ1-5, with 7 bases matching TRBD1. CDR1 and CDR2 from the germline V gene are ENHRY and SYGVKD. This CDR3 region has 18 residues. With V trimmed by 3 bases and J by 2 bases, 13 bases remained unmatched. The CDR3: CAISEEGASVGGNQPQHF. CDR3 bases: TGTGCCATCAGTGAAGAGGGGGCGTCTGTTGGGGGCAATCAGCCCCAGCATTTT.

The CDR3 reads CASSLGQSTQETQYF. In nucleotides, the CDR3 is TGTGCCAGCAGCTTAGGACAGTCGACCCAAGAGACCCAGTACTTC. This rearrangement joins TRBV11-3 to TRBJ2-5; D perhaps matches TRBD1 (5 bases). Trimming cost V 1 base and J 1 base, with 10 bases left between them. CDR1 SGHNT and CDR2 YENEEA come from the germline V gene. This CDR3 contains 15 residues.

Written as DNA, the CDR3 is TGTGCCAGCAGTTACTTCACAGGCCTAGGAAATTCACCCCTCCACTTT. Translation gives CASSYFTGLGNSPLHF. The chain uses TRBV6-5 and TRBJ1-6, with D possibly being TRBD1 (5 bases). Trimming left V 1 base short and J 7 bases short, with 14 bases between. CDR3 length equals 16 residues. Germline CDR1 and CDR2: MNHEY and SVGAGI.

The chain joins TRBV21-1 to TRBJ1-4; the D call TRBD1 from the table was never checked on the DNA. TRBV21-1 represents a pseudogene. The CDR3 totals 17 residues. DNA for the CDR3: TGTGCCAGCCCCTTTCAGACAGGCCGTGCAACTAATGAAAAACTGTTTTTT. Translating gives CASPFQTGRATNEKLFF.

About this clone: A junction end diverges from the germline sequence, so it may reflect a read error. The gene calls are TRBV5-1 and TRBJ2-1; 9 bases agree with TRBD1. The CDR3 consists of 12 residues. Looked up from germline, CDR1 is SGHRS and CDR2 is YFSETQ. CDR3: CASRPGQGIGIF. Written as DNA, the CDR3 is TGCGCCAGCAGGCCTGGACAGGGGATCGGGATCTTC.

The rearrangement uses TRBV9 and TRBJ1-2; D perhaps matches TRBD1 (5 bases). This CDR3 spans 14 amino acids. Trimming took off 2 bases at V and 6 bases at J, with 14 bases between the two ends. CDR1 is SGDLS and CDR2 is YYNGEE in the germline V gene. DNA of the CDR3: TGTGCCAGCAGCGTTGGCAGGGAGGTGGATGGCTACACCTTC. Translated: CASSVGREVDGYTF.

The V and J genes are TRBV30 and TRBJ1-1; 7 bases are shared with TRBD1. With V trimmed by 0 bases and J by 11 bases, 12 bases remained unmatched. The CDR3 extends over 14 amino acids. Germline loops: CDR1 GTSNPN, CDR2 SVGIG (reference sequence). The CDR3 reads CAWSVKGAGGGAFF. The DNA for the CDR3 is TGTGCCTGGAGTGTAAAGGGGGCCGGTGGTGGGGCTTTCTTT.